The T cell receptor (beta chain) under discussion was sequenced for a study of cytomegalovirus exposure and HLA in healthy donors. PCR primers comprised 60 Vbeta and 13 Jbeta primers. Generated by immunoSEQ multiplex PCR, the TCRdb table keeps only in-frame clones and is missing some. The table includes 200,000 to 250,000 clones, roughly 80% detected once. This clone was observed a handful of times. This CDR3 is built from 16 residues. Germline values: CDR1 SGHNT, CDR2 YYREEE (reference sequence). With 4 bases clipped from V and 6 bases from J, the junction kept 10 bases outside the gene matches. This clonotype was obtained from a woman aged 40 to 55 in good health and CMV-seronegative. The chain has TRBV5-4 and TRBJ1-5, with 10 bases fitting TRBD1. Material for sequencing was PBMCs. The chain's CDR3 is CASSPHAGTGAQPQHF. CDR3 DNA sequence: TGTGCCAGCAGCCCCCATGCCGGGACAGGGGCTCAGCCCCAGCATTTT.